The rows below give T cell receptor beta chains drawn from one sample of a study of blood T cells in healthy people across ages. Each CDR3 protein is one row after TCRdb ran MiXCR on the 5' RACE reads. In the table there are approximately 940,000 distinct CDR3 sequences, around 48% of which are singletons. The sample consisted of blood. The receptors here all came from a man aged 25 to 45 in good health. Each CDR3 is given with its conserved first and last residue. Each record gives: D gene, J gene, clone size, V gene, CDR3 DNA, CDR3 protein. The D gene is left open where the match is weak. A row's size may be missing; if present it is once, few, many or a size class.

D gene: NA; J gene: TRBJ2-2; clone size: NA; V gene: TRBV4-1; CDR3 DNA: TGCGCCAGCAGCCAACCAGGGTCCCCCGGGGAGCTGTTTTTT; CDR3 protein: CASSQPGSPGELFF
D gene: NA; J gene: TRBJ2-3; clone size: NA; V gene: TRBV29-1; CDR3 DNA: TGCAGCGTTGAGAACAGCCTAAGCACAGATACGCAGTATTTT; CDR3 protein: CSVENSLSTDTQYF
D gene: NA; J gene: TRBJ1-5; clone size: NA; V gene: TRBV7-9; CDR3 DNA: TGTGCCAGCAGCCCGGGGGGAGGCCATCAGCCCCAGCATTTT; CDR3 protein: CASSPGGGHQPQHF
D gene: NA; J gene: TRBJ2-6; clone size: few; V gene: TRBV4-2; CDR3 DNA: TGTGCCAGCAGCCAAGAAAGGGCTACTCGGGGGGCCAACGTCCTGACTTTC; CDR3 protein: CASSQERATRGANVLTF
D gene: TRBD1; J gene: TRBJ2-7; clone size: NA; V gene: TRBV5-1; CDR3 DNA: TGCACCAGCAGCTTGAACACAGGGGGCAACTACGAGCAGTACTTC; CDR3 protein: CTSSLNTGGNYEQYF
D gene: NA; J gene: TRBJ1-5; clone size: NA; V gene: TRBV7-8; CDR3 DNA: TGTGCCAGTACGGGGGGAGGGCGGTATCAGCCCCAGCATTTT; CDR3 protein: CASTGGGRYQPQHF
D gene: NA; J gene: TRBJ2-1; clone size: NA; V gene: TRBV7-9; CDR3 DNA: TGTGCCAACCAGACACATGTCTCCTACAACGAGCAGTTCTTC; CDR3 protein: CANQTHVSYNEQFF
D gene: NA; J gene: TRBJ2-2; clone size: few; V gene: TRBV5-4; CDR3 DNA: TGTGCCAGCAGCTATGACGGGAACTCCGGGGAGCTGTTTTTT; CDR3 protein: CASSYDGNSGELFF
D gene: TRBD1; J gene: TRBJ2-1; clone size: NA; V gene: TRBV3-1; CDR3 DNA: TGTGCCAGCAGCCAAGATGGGACAGGGGAATACAATGAGCAGTTCTTC; CDR3 protein: CASSQDGTGEYNEQFF
D gene: NA; J gene: TRBJ1-2; clone size: NA; V gene: TRBV20-1; CDR3 DNA: TGCAGTGCTGGGACGGGGGTCTATGGCTACACCTTC; CDR3 protein: CSAGTGVYGYTF
D gene: NA; J gene: TRBJ1-2; clone size: NA; V gene: TRBV14; CDR3 DNA: TGTGCCAGCAGCCAAGTTGCAGGATCGGGCTATGGCTACACCTTC; CDR3 protein: CASSQVAGSGYGYTF
D gene: NA; J gene: TRBJ2-6; clone size: few; V gene: TRBV4-3; CDR3 DNA: TGCGCCAGCAGCCAAGAGGGGACAAGGAGGTCCGGGGCCAACGTCCTGACTTTC; CDR3 protein: CASSQEGTRRSGANVLTF
D gene: NA; J gene: TRBJ1-4; clone size: NA; V gene: TRBV6-6; CDR3 DNA: TGTGCCAGCAGTTACGAGGGGGGACGGTATGAAAAACTGTTTTTT; CDR3 protein: CASSYEGGRYEKLFF
D gene: NA; J gene: TRBJ2-5; clone size: many; V gene: TRBV6-5; CDR3 DNA: TGTGCCAGCAGTTACTCTGGAGCGGATGAGCAGTACTTC; CDR3 protein: CASSYSGADEQYF
D gene: TRBD1; J gene: TRBJ2-1; clone size: NA; V gene: TRBV7-9; CDR3 DNA: TGTGCCAGCAACCTAGGCCCCCAGGGGGCCTGGAATGAGCAGTTCTTC; CDR3 protein: CASNLGPQGAWNEQFF
D gene: NA; J gene: TRBJ1-5; clone size: few; V gene: TRBV9; CDR3 DNA: TGTGCCAGCAGCGTAGGCAGTACCTCAAATCAGCCCCAGCATTTT; CDR3 protein: CASSVGSTSNQPQHF
D gene: TRBD1; J gene: TRBJ2-7; clone size: NA; V gene: TRBV28; CDR3 DNA: TGTGCCAGCAGTTCGCCGACAGGGGGCTGGTACGAGCAGTACTTC; CDR3 protein: CASSSPTGGWYEQYF
D gene: NA; J gene: TRBJ2-7; clone size: NA; V gene: TRBV5-1; CDR3 DNA: TGCGCCAGCAGCCCAAGTCGGGACCCTCTCCACGAGCAGTACTTC; CDR3 protein: CASSPSRDPLHEQYF
D gene: TRBD2; J gene: TRBJ2-5; clone size: NA; V gene: TRBV20-1; CDR3 DNA: TGCAGTGCTAGTCCCCCCGGACTAGCGGTAAAAGAGACCCAGTACTTC; CDR3 protein: CSASPPGLAVKETQYF
D gene: NA; J gene: TRBJ2-7; clone size: few; V gene: TRBV4-2; CDR3 DNA: TGTGCCAGCAGCCAAGAGACTATCGGACAGAGTCCCTACGAGCAGTACTTC; CDR3 protein: CASSQETIGQSPYEQYF
D gene: NA; J gene: TRBJ1-3; clone size: NA; V gene: TRBV28; CDR3 DNA: TGTGCCTCCAACGTGCAGGCCTCTTCTCGAAACACCATATATTTT; CDR3 protein: CASNVQASSRNTIYF
D gene: NA; J gene: TRBJ2-7; clone size: NA; V gene: TRBV4-2; CDR3 DNA: TGTGCCAGCTCCCGTGGGGACGAGCAGTACTTC; CDR3 protein: CASSRGDEQYF
D gene: NA; J gene: TRBJ2-1; clone size: few; V gene: TRBV7-9; CDR3 DNA: TGTGCCAGCAGCTTTCAGCAGGGGATTTACAATGAGCAGTTCTTC; CDR3 protein: CASSFQQGIYNEQFF
D gene: TRBD1; J gene: TRBJ2-1; clone size: NA; V gene: TRBV3-1; CDR3 DNA: TGTGCCAGCAACCCGGGACAGACGCGGAATGAGCAGTTCTTC; CDR3 protein: CASNPGQTRNEQFF
D gene: TRBD2; J gene: TRBJ2-7; clone size: NA; V gene: TRBV2; CDR3 DNA: TGTGCCAGCAGTGATTGGGCTAGCGGACGCTACGAGCAGTACTTC; CDR3 protein: CASSDWASGRYEQYF
D gene: NA; J gene: TRBJ2-7; clone size: few; V gene: TRBV6-5; CDR3 DNA: TGTGCCAGCAGCCCGAATACAGGGTTGATTCAGTACTTC; CDR3 protein: CASSPNTGLIQYF
D gene: NA; J gene: TRBJ1-2; clone size: NA; V gene: TRBV29-1; CDR3 DNA: TGCAGCGTCAAAAGAGACAGGAGTGGGTATGGCTACACCTTC; CDR3 protein: CSVKRDRSGYGYTF
D gene: NA; J gene: TRBJ2-3; clone size: few; V gene: TRBV27; CDR3 DNA: TGTGCCAGCAGTCCGGGGGACAAAATAAAGAACACAGATACGCAGTATTTT; CDR3 protein: CASSPGDKIKNTDTQYF
D gene: NA; J gene: TRBJ2-1; clone size: NA; V gene: TRBV27; CDR3 DNA: TGTGCCAGCAGCGACGTCTTCAATGAGCAGTTCTTC; CDR3 protein: CASSDVFNEQFF
D gene: NA; J gene: TRBJ1-6; clone size: NA; V gene: TRBV27; CDR3 DNA: TGTGCCAGCAGTCTATATTCTAGCTCCTATAATTCACCCCTCCACTTT; CDR3 protein: CASSLYSSSYNSPLHF
D gene: TRBD2; J gene: TRBJ2-2; clone size: NA; V gene: TRBV5-1; CDR3 DNA: TGCGCCAGCAGCTTTAGCGGGGGGGCCGACACCGGGGGGCTGTTTTTT; CDR3 protein: CASSFSGGADTGGLFF
D gene: NA; J gene: TRBJ2-1; clone size: NA; V gene: TRBV28; CDR3 DNA: TGTGCCAGCAGTTTCAGGGGCCGGGTGAGTGAGCAGTTCTTC; CDR3 protein: CASSFRGRVSEQFF
D gene: NA; J gene: TRBJ1-6; clone size: NA; V gene: TRBV2; CDR3 DNA: TGTGCCAGCAGTGAAGAACTCGCGGGGAATTCACCCCTCCACTTT; CDR3 protein: CASSEELAGNSPLHF
D gene: NA; J gene: TRBJ2-3; clone size: NA; V gene: TRBV12-3/TRBV12-4; CDR3 DNA: TGTGCCAGCAGTTTAGGTGGGGGGTTAGATACGCAGTATTTT; CDR3 protein: CASSLGGGLDTQYF
D gene: TRBD2; J gene: TRBJ2-1; clone size: few; V gene: TRBV7-3; CDR3 DNA: TGTGCCAGCAGCAACGGACTAGCGGGGGAGCCTGAGTTCTTC; CDR3 protein: CASSNGLAGEPEFF
D gene: TRBD1; J gene: TRBJ2-6; clone size: few; V gene: TRBV5-1; CDR3 DNA: TGCGCCAGTTCTCCGGGACAGACCTCTGGGGCCAACGTCCTGACTTTC; CDR3 protein: CASSPGQTSGANVLTF
D gene: TRBD1; J gene: TRBJ1-4; clone size: few; V gene: TRBV12-3/TRBV12-4; CDR3 DNA: TGTGCCAGCAGTACAGGGGGCAAGGGTGAAAAACTGTTTTTT; CDR3 protein: CASSTGGKGEKLFF
D gene: NA; J gene: TRBJ2-7; clone size: NA; V gene: TRBV5-1; CDR3 DNA: TGCGCCAGCAGTCGGCGGGATGGCACCTACGAGCAGTACTTC; CDR3 protein: CASSRRDGTYEQYF
D gene: NA; J gene: TRBJ1-4; clone size: few; V gene: TRBV29-1; CDR3 DNA: TGCAGCGTTGAAGAGGAGGTGGATGAAAAACTGTTTTTT; CDR3 protein: CSVEEEVDEKLFF
D gene: NA; J gene: TRBJ2-1; clone size: NA; V gene: TRBV3-1; CDR3 DNA: TGTGCCAGCAGCCAAGGGGGCCCTTCCAATGAGCAGTTCTTC; CDR3 protein: CASSQGGPSNEQFF
D gene: NA; J gene: TRBJ2-1; clone size: NA; V gene: TRBV7-9; CDR3 DNA: TGTGCCAGCAGCAATAACGCCGAGGACCCATGGGATGAGCAGTTCTTC; CDR3 protein: CASSNNAEDPWDEQFF
D gene: NA; J gene: TRBJ2-7; clone size: NA; V gene: TRBV24-1; CDR3 DNA: TGTGCCACCAGCTTGAGGGCCGTACAATCCCCTAACTACGAGCAGTACTTC; CDR3 protein: CATSLRAVQSPNYEQYF
D gene: TRBD2; J gene: TRBJ2-5; clone size: few; V gene: TRBV28; CDR3 DNA: TGTGCCAGCAGTACGACGCCAGCGGGGACGCAAGAGACCCAGTACTTC; CDR3 protein: CASSTTPAGTQETQYF
D gene: NA; J gene: TRBJ1-6; clone size: NA; V gene: TRBV7-2; CDR3 DNA: TGTGCCAGCAGCTTAGAAGCGGGACACTATAATTCACCCCTCCACTTT; CDR3 protein: CASSLEAGHYNSPLHF
D gene: NA; J gene: TRBJ2-7; clone size: few; V gene: TRBV7-9; CDR3 DNA: TGTGCCAGCAGCTTAGGAACTCGCGACGAGCAGTACTTC; CDR3 protein: CASSLGTRDEQYF
D gene: TRBD2; J gene: TRBJ2-1; clone size: few; V gene: TRBV4-3; CDR3 DNA: TGCGCCAGCAGCCAAGTCTCTAGCGGGGGGGCCTATGAGCAGTTCTTC; CDR3 protein: CASSQVSSGGAYEQFF
D gene: NA; J gene: TRBJ1-5; clone size: NA; V gene: TRBV15; CDR3 DNA: TGTGCCACTCGGCGGGGGGAACAGCCCCAGCATTTT; CDR3 protein: CATRRGEQPQHF
D gene: TRBD1; J gene: TRBJ2-1; clone size: once; V gene: TRBV5-1; CDR3 DNA: TGCGCCAGCAGCTCCGGACAGGGGGCGGCTAATGAGCAGTTCTTC; CDR3 protein: CASSSGQGAANEQFF
D gene: TRBD2; J gene: TRBJ2-7; clone size: NA; V gene: TRBV11-2; CDR3 DNA: TGTGCCAGCAGGGACGGGACTAGCTCCTACAATGAGCAGTACTTC; CDR3 protein: CASRDGTSSYNEQYF
D gene: NA; J gene: TRBJ2-1; clone size: NA; V gene: TRBV20-1; CDR3 DNA: TGCAGTGCTAGTCAACAGGGAAAATACAATGAGCAGTTCTTC; CDR3 protein: CSASQQGKYNEQFF
D gene: TRBD2; J gene: TRBJ2-1; clone size: NA; V gene: TRBV9; CDR3 DNA: TGTGCCAGCAGCATAACTAGCGGGGGGGCCGGCGAGCAGTTCTTC; CDR3 protein: CASSITSGGAGEQFF
D gene: TRBD2; J gene: TRBJ2-3; clone size: NA; V gene: TRBV3-1; CDR3 DNA: TGTGCCAGCAGCGAGAGCGGGGGCACGCAGTATTTT; CDR3 protein: CASSESGGTQYF
D gene: TRBD1; J gene: TRBJ2-7; clone size: NA; V gene: TRBV25-1; CDR3 DNA: TGTGCCAGCAGTGCATGGACAGGGCTCTCCTACGAGCAGTACTTC; CDR3 protein: CASSAWTGLSYEQYF
D gene: TRBD2; J gene: TRBJ2-5; clone size: NA; V gene: TRBV29-1; CDR3 DNA: TGCGGCGTTGAAAAAGCGGGGGGAGGGACCCAGTACTTC; CDR3 protein: CGVEKAGGGTQYF
D gene: NA; J gene: TRBJ1-2; clone size: few; V gene: TRBV4-2; CDR3 DNA: TGTGCCAGCAGCCAGGACACAGGGCGCGGCTACACCTTC; CDR3 protein: CASSQDTGRGYTF
D gene: TRBD1; J gene: TRBJ2-7; clone size: few; V gene: TRBV4-1; CDR3 DNA: TGCGCCAGCAGCCAAGCAAGGGGACAGGCCTCCTACGAGCAGTACTTC; CDR3 protein: CASSQARGQASYEQYF
D gene: TRBD1; J gene: TRBJ2-3; clone size: few; V gene: TRBV20-1; CDR3 DNA: TGCAGTGCTAAACAGGGGGCAGATACGCAGTATTTT; CDR3 protein: CSAKQGADTQYF